This T cell receptor beta chain was sequenced for a study of CD8 T cells in Susac syndrome. Sequencing of TCR beta covered CD8+ and CD4+ T cells obtained from blood. Germline-derived CDR1 and CDR2 are SQVTM and ANQGSEA. The CDR3 is made up of 12 amino acids. With 7 bases removed from V and 8 bases from J, the gap between germline ends came to 14 bases. After extraction with the RNeasy kit, 0.5 to 1 ug of the RNA was reverse transcribed using random hexamers. immunoSEQ multiplex PCR amplified TCR beta CDR3 across 54 Vbeta, 13 Jbeta. In TCRdb, the immunoSEQ multiplex PCR reads were re-called with MiXCR into one record per CDR3 protein. This sample yields 210,000 or so distinct CDR3 sequences, of which about 95% are seen a single time; 0.15% belongs to the top ten.

The chain combines TRBV29-1 with TRBJ1-4, with D tentatively TRBD1 (6 bases). The receptor was isolated from a human donor with Susac syndrome. Sample: CD4+ T cells from PBMCs. In DNA form, the CDR3 reads TGCAGCGGTAGGGGGGGGAGCGAAAAACTGTTTTTT. It encodes CSGRGGSEKLFF.